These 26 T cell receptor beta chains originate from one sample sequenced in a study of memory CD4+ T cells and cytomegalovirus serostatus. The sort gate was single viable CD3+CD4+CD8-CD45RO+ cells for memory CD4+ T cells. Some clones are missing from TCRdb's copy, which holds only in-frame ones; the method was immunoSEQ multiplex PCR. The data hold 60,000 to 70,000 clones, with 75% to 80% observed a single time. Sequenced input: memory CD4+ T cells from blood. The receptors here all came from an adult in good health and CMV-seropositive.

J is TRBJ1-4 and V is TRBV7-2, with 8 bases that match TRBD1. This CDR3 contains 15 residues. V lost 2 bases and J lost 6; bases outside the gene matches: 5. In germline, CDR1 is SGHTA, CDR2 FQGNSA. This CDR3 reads CASSLPGGSHEKLFF. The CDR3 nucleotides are TGTGCCAGCAGCTTACCAGGGGGCTCTCATGAAAAACTGTTTTTT.

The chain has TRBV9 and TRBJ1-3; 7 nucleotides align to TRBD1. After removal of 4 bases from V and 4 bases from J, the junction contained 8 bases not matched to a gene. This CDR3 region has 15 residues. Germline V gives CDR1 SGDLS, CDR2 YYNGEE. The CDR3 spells CASSSRQGEGNTIYF. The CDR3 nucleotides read TGTGCCAGCAGCTCGCGACAGGGAGAGGGAAACACCATATATTTT.

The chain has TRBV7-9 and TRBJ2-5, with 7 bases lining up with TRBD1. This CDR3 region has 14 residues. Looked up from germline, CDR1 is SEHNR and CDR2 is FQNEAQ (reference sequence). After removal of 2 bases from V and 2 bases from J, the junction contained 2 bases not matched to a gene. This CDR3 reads CASSLNRGQETQYF. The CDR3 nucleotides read TGTGCCAGCAGCTTAAACAGGGGTCAAGAGACCCAGTACTTC.

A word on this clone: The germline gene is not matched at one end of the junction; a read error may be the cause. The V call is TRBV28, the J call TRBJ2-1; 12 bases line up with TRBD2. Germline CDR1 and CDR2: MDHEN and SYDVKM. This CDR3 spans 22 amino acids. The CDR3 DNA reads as TGTGCCAGCAGTTTCCAATCGAGGCTAGCGGGGGGGCCTGGGTGGTCCTCCAATGAGCAGTTCTTC. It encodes CASSFQSRLAGGPGWSSNEQFF.

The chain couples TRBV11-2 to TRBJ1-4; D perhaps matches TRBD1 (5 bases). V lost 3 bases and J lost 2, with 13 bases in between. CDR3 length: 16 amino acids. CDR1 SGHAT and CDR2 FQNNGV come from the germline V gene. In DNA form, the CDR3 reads TGTGCCAGCAGCTTCCTCTCGGGACCCACTAATGAAAAACTGTTTTTT. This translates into CASSFLSGPTNEKLFF.

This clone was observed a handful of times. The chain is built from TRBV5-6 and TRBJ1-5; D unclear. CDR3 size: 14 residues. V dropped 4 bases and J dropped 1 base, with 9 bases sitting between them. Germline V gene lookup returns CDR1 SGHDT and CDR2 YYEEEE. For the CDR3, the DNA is TGTGCCAGCAGCACCCGAGGGAGCAATCAGCCCCAGCATTTT. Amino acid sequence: CASSTRGSNQPQHF.

The CDR3 nucleotides are TGTGCCAGCAGAGTAGGGACCCGGGATACGCAGTATTTT. Encoded protein: CASRVGTRDTQYF. The chain joins TRBV6-5 to TRBJ2-3, with D perhaps TRBD1 or TRBD2 (5 bases each). Trimming removed 6 bases from V and 6 bases from J, with 13 bases in between. CDR1 MNHEY and CDR2 SVGAGI come from the germline V gene. CDR3 length: 13 amino acids.

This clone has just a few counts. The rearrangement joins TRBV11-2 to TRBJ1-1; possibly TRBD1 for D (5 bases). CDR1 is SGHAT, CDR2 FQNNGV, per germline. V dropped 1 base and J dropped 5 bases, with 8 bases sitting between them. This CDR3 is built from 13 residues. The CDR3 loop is CASSLVGQTEAFF. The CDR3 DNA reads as TGTGCCAGCAGCTTAGTGGGGCAGACTGAAGCTTTCTTT.

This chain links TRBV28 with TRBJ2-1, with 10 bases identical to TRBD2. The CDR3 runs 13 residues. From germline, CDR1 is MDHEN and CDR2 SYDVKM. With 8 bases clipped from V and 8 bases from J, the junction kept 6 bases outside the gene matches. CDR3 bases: TGTGCCAGCTTACTAGCGGGACGGGATGAGCAGTTCTTC. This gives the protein CASLLAGRDEQFF.

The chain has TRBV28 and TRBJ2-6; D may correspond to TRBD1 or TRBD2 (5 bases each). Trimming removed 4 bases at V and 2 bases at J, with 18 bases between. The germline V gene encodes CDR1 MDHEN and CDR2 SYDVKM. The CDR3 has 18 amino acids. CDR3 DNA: TGTGCCAGCAGTTCTCCCAGGGCGAAGGGAGCTGGGGCCAACGTCCTGACTTTC. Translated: CASSSPRAKGAGANVLTF. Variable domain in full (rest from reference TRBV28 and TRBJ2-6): DVKVTQSSRYLVKRTGEKVFLECVQDMDHENMFWYRQDPGLGLRLIYFSYDVKMKEKGDIPEGYSVSREKKERFSLILESASTNQTSMYLCASSSPRAKGAGANVLTFGAGSRLTVL.

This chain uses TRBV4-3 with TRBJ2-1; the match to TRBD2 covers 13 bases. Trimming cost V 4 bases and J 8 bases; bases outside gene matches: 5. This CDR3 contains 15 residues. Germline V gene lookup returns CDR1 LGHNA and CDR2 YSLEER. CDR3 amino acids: CASSPRTSGSYEQFF. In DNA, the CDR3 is TGCGCCAGCAGCCCACGGACTAGCGGGAGTTATGAGCAGTTCTTC.

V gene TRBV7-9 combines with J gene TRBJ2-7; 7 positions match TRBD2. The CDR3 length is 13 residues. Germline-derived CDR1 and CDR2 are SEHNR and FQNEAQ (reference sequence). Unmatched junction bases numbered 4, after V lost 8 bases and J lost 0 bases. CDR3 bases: TGTGCCAGCGGGGAGGGACTCTCCTACGAGCAGTACTTC. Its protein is CASGEGLSYEQYF.

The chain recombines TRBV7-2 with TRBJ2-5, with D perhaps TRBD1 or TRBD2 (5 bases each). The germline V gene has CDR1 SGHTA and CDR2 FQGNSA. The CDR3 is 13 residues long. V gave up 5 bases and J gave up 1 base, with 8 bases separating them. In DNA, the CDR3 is TGTGCCAGCAGCCAGGGACCCCAAGAGACCCAGTACTTC. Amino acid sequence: CASSQGPQETQYF.

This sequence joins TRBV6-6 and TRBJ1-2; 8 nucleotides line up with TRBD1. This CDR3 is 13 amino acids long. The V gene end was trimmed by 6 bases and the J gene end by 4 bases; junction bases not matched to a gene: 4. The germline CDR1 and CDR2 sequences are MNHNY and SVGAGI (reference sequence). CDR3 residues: CASRWTGSYGYTF. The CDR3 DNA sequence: TGTGCCAGCAGATGGACAGGGTCCTATGGCTACACCTTC.

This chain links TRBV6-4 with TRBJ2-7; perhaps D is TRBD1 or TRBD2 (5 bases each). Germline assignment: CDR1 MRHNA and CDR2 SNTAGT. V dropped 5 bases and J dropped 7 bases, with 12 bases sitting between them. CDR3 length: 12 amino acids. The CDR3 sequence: CASSRDLQEQYF. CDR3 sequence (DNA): TGTGCCAGCAGTAGGGACCTCCAGGAGCAGTACTTC.

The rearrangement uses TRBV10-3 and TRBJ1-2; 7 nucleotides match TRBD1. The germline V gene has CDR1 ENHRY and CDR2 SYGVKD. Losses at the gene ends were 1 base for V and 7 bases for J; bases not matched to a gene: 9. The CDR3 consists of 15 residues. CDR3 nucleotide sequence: TGTGCCATCAGTGAGTACCGGGACAGTCCCCTTGGCTACACCTTC. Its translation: CAISEYRDSPLGYTF.

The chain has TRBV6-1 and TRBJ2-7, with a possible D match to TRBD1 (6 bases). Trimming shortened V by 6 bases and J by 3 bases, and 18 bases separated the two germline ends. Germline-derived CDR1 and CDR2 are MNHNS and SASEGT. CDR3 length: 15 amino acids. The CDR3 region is CASSRTTGQFYEQYF. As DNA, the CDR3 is TGTGCCAGCAGCAGAACGACAGGACAGTTCTACGAGCAGTACTTC.

The CDR3 reads CASSSSGTSGTAQYF. DNA for the CDR3: TGTGCCAGCAGTAGCTCCGGGACATCGGGAACGGCCCAGTACTTC. The gene calls are TRBV6-1 and TRBJ2-5; TRBD1 is a possible D gene (6 bases). In germline, CDR1 is MNHNS, CDR2 SASEGT. CDR3 length equals 15 residues. V lost 5 bases and J lost 9, with 22 bases in between.

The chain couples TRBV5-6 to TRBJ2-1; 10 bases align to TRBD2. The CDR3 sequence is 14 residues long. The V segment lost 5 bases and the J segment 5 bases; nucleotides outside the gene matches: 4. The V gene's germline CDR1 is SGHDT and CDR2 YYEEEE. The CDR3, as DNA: TGTGCCAGCAGGATAGGACTAGCGGACAATGAGCAGTTCTTC. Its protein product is CASRIGLADNEQFF.

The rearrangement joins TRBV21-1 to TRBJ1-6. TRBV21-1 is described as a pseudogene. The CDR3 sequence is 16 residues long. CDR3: CASSNRISNLNSPLHF. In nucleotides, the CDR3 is TGTGCCAGCAGCAATCGAATCTCTAACTTAAATTCACCCCTCCACTTT.

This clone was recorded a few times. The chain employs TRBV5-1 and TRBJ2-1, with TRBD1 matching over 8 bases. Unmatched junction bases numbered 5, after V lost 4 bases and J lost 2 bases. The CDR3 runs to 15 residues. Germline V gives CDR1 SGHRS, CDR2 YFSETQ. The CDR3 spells CASSPGQGTYNEQFF. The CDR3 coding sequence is TGCGCCAGCAGCCCAGGACAGGGCACCTACAATGAGCAGTTCTTC.

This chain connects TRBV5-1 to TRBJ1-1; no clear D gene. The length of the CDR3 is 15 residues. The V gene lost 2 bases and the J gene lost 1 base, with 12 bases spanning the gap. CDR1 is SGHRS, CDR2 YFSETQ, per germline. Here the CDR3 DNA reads TGCGCCAGCAGCTTATGGGGAAAGGGGAACACTGAAGCTTTCTTT. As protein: CASSLWGKGNTEAFF.

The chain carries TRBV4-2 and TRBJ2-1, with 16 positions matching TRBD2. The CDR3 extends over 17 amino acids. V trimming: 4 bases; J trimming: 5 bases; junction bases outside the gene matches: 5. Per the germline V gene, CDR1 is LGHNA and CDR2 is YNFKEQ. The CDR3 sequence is CASSRGTSGGGNNEQFF. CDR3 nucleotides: TGTGCCAGCAGCCGAGGGACTAGCGGGGGGGGAAACAATGAGCAGTTCTTC.

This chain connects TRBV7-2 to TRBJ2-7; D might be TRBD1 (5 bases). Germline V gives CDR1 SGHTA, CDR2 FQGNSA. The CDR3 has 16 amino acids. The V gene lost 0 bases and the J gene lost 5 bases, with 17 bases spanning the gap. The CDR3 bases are TGTGCCAGCAGCTTAGCCGCTGCCCAGGGCTTCAACGAGCAGTACTTC. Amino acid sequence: CASSLAAAQGFNEQYF. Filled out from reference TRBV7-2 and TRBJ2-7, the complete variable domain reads GAGVSQSPSNKVTEKGKDVELRCDPISGHTALYWYRQSLGQGLEFLIYFQGNSAPDKSGLPSDRFSAERTGGSVSTLTIQRTQQEDSAVYLCASSLAAAQGFNEQYFGPGTRLTVT.

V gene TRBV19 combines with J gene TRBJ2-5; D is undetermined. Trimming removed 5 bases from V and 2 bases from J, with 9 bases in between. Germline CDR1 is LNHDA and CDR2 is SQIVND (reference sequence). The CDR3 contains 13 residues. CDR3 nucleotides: TGTGCCAGTAGTGAGACGGCACAAGAGACCCAGTACTTC. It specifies CASSETAQETQYF.

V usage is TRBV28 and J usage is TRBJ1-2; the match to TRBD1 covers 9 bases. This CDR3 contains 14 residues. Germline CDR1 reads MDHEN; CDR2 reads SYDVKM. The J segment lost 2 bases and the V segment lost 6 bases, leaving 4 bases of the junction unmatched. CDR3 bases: TGTGCCAGCAGAGACAGGGGGGACAACTATGGCTACACCTTC. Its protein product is CASRDRGDNYGYTF.